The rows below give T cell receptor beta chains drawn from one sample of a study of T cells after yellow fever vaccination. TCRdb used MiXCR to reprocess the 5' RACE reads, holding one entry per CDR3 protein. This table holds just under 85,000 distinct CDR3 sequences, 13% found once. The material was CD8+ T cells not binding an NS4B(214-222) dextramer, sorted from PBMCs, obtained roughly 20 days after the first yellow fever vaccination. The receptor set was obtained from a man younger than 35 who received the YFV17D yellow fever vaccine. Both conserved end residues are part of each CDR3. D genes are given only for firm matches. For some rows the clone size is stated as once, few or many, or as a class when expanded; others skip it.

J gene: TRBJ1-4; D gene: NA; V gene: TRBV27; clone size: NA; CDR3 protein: CASSPRGEKLFF; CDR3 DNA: TGTGCCAGCAGTCCGCGGGGAGAAAAACTGTTTTTT
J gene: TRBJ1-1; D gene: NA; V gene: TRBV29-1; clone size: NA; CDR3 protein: CSVLGLNTEAFF; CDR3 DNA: TGCAGCGTTCTAGGCCTGAACACTGAAGCTTTCTTT
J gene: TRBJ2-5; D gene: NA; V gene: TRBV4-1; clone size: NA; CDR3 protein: CASSLTVKQETQYF; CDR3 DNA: TGCGCCAGCAGCCTGACGGTGAAGCAAGAGACCCAGTACTTC
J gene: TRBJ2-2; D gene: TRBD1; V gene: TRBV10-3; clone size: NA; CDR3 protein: CAIRGTANTGELFF; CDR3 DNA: TGTGCCATCAGAGGGACAGCGAACACCGGGGAGCTGTTTTTT
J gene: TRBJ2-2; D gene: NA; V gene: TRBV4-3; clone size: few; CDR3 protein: CASGMSLTNTGELFF; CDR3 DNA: TGCGCCAGCGGAATGAGCTTAACGAACACCGGGGAGCTGTTTTTT
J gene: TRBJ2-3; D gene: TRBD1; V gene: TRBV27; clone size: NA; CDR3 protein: CASSLMLTGGTDTQYF; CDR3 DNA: TGTGCCAGCAGCCTAATGTTAACAGGGGGCACAGATACGCAGTATTTT
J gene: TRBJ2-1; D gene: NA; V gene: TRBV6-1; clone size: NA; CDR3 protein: CASSGKVHSYNEQFF; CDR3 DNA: TGTGCCAGCAGTGGGAAGGTCCACTCCTACAATGAGCAGTTCTTC
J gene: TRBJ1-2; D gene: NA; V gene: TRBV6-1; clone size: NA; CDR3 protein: CAANPGPFGGYTF; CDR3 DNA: TGTGCCGCCAACCCCGGACCCTTCGGTGGCTACACCTTC
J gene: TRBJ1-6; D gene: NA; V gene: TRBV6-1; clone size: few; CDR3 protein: CASSLDSFYSPLHF; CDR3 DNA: TGTGCCAGCAGTCTGGACAGCTTTTATTCACCCCTCCACTTT
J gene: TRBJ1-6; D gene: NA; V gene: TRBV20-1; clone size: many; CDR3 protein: CSASQGESSPLHF; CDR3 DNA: TGCAGTGCTAGCCAGGGAGAGAGTTCACCCCTCCACTTT
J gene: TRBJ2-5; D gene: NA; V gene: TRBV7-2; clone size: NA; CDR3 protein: CASSLFLRETQYF; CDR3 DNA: TGTGCCAGCAGCTTATTTCTTAGGGAGACCCAGTACTTC
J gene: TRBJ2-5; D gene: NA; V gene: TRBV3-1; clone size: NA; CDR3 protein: CASSQEFLERLVGRTETQYF; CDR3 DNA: TGTGCCAGCAGCCAAGAATTTCTTGAGAGGTTAGTGGGGCGGACGGAGACCCAGTACTTC
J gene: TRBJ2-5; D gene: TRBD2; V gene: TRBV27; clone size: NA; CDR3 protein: CASSLRTSGETQYF; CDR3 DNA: TGTGCCAGCAGTCTGCGGACTAGCGGAGAGACCCAGTACTTC
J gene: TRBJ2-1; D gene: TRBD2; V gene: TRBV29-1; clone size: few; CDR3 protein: CSVDASGGMYNEQFF; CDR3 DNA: TGCAGCGTTGACGCTAGCGGGGGTATGTACAATGAGCAGTTCTTC
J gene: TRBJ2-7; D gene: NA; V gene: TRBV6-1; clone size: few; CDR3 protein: CASSELQEFYEQYF; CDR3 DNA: TGTGCCAGCAGTGAGCTGCAGGAGTTCTACGAGCAGTACTTC
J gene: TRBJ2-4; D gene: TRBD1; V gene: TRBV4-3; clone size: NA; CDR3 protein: CASSRETGENIQYF; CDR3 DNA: TGCGCCAGCAGCCGAGAGACAGGGGAAAACATTCAGTACTTC
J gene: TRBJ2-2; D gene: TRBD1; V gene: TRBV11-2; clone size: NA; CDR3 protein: CASSTPGQGQIGELFF; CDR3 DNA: TGTGCCAGCAGCACCCCGGGACAGGGACAGATCGGGGAGCTGTTTTTT
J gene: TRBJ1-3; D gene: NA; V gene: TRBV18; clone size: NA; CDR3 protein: CASSPPLGNSGNTIYF; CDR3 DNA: TGTGCCAGCTCACCACCACTAGGAAACTCTGGAAACACCATATATTTT
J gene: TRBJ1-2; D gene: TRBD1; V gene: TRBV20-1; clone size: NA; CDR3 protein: CSAGPVTGPGYTF; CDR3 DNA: TGCAGTGCTGGTCCGGTGACAGGGCCCGGCTACACCTTC
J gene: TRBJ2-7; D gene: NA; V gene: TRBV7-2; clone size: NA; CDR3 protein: CASSSQRHPSDEQYF; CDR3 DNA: TGTGCCAGCAGCTCCCAAAGACATCCCTCTGACGAGCAGTACTTC
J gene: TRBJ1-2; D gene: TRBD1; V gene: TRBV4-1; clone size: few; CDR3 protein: CASSQDSTGNYGYTF; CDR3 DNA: TGCGCCAGCAGCCAAGATTCGACAGGGAACTATGGCTACACCTTC
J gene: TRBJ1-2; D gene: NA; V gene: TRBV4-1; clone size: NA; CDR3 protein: CASSPPAARYGYTF; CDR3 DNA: TGCGCCAGCAGCCCCCCGGCCGCCCGGTATGGCTACACCTTC
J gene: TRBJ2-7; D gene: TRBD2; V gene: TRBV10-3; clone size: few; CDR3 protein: CAISASGTASYEQYF; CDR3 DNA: TGTGCCATCAGTGCTAGCGGGACAGCATCCTACGAGCAGTACTTC
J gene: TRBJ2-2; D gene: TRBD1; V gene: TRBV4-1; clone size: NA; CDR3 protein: CASSQVDRALLEIGELFF; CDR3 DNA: TGCGCCAGCAGCCAGGTGGACAGGGCCCTCCTGGAGATCGGGGAGCTGTTTTTT
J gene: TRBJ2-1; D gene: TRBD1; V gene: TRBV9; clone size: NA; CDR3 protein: CASSANPGQTANEQFF; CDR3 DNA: TGTGCCAGCAGCGCAAATCCGGGACAGACGGCTAATGAGCAGTTCTTC
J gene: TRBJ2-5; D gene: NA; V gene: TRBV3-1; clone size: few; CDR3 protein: CASSQDSNSGETQYF; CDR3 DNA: TGTGCCAGCAGCCAAGATAGCAATAGCGGAGAGACCCAGTACTTC
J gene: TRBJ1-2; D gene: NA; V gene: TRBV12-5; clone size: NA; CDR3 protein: CASGFTGYGYTF; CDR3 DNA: TGTGCTAGTGGTTTTACAGGGTATGGCTACACCTTC
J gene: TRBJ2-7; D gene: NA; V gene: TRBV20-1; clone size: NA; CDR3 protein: CSAWGGRGRDDEQYF; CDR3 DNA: TGCAGTGCTTGGGGGGGCCGGGGACGTGACGACGAGCAGTACTTC
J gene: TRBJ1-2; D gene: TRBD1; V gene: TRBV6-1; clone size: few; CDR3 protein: CASRPTGTGYGYTF; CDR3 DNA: TGTGCCAGCAGACCCACCGGGACAGGCTATGGCTACACCTTC
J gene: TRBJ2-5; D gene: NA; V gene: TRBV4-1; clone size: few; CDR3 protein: CASSDKGFQETQYF; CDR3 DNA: TGCGCCAGCAGCGACAAGGGTTTCCAAGAGACCCAGTACTTC
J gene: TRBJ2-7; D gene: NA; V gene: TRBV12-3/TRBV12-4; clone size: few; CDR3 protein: CASSFGDRGEQYF; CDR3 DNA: TGTGCCAGCAGTTTCGGGGACCGCGGCGAGCAGTACTTC
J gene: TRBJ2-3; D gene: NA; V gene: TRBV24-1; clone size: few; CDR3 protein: CATQAQGDTQYF; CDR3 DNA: TGTGCCACCCAAGCCCAAGGGGATACGCAGTATTTT
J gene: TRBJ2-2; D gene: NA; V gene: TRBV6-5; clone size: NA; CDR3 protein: CASSYSLGRGTGELFF; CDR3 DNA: TGTGCCAGCAGTTACTCCCTAGGACGAGGCACCGGGGAGCTGTTTTTT
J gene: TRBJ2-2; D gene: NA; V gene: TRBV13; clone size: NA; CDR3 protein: CASSPEGWITGELFF; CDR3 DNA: TGTGCCAGCAGCCCGGAGGGGTGGATCACCGGGGAGCTGTTTTTT
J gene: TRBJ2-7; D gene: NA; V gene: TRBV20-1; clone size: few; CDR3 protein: CSARDTRSWGSSYEQYF; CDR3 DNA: TGCAGTGCTAGAGATACCAGAAGTTGGGGTAGCTCCTACGAGCAGTACTTC
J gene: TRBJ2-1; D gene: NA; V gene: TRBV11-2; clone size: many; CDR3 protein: CASAPDGGYNEQFF; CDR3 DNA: TGTGCCAGCGCTCCGGATGGGGGATACAATGAGCAGTTCTTC
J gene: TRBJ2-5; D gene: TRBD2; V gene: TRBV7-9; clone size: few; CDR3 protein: CASSPRTSSDETQYF; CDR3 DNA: TGTGCCAGCAGCCCCCGGACTAGTTCCGATGAGACCCAGTACTTC
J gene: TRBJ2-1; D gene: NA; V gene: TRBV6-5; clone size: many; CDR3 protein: CASSYNVGEEQFF; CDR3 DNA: TGTGCCAGCAGTTACAATGTAGGGGAAGAGCAGTTCTTC
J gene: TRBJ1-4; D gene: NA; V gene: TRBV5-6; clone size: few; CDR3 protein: CASSLVLQKELFF; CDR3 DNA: TGTGCCAGCAGCTTGGTACTACAGAAAGAACTGTTTTTT
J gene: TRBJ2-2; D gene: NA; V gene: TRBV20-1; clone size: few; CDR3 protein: CSARDMASTGELFF; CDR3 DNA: TGCAGTGCTAGAGATATGGCCTCCACCGGGGAGCTGTTTTTT
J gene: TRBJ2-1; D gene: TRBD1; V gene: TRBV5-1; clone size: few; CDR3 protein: CASSLRQGAYNEQFF; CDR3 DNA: TGCGCCAGCAGCTTGCGGCAGGGGGCCTACAATGAGCAGTTCTTC
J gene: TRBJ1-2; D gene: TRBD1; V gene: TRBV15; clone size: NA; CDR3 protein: CATSRDRDRYYGYTF; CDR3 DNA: TGTGCCACCAGCAGAGACCGGGACAGATACTATGGCTACACCTTC
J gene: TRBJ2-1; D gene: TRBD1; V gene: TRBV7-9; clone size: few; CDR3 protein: CASSPDRDSYNEQFF; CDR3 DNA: TGTGCCAGCAGCCCCGACAGGGACTCCTACAATGAGCAGTTCTTC
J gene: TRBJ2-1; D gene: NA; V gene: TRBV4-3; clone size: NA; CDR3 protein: CASSQDSYSYNEQFF; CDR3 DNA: TGCGCCAGCAGCCAAGACAGCTACTCCTACAATGAGCAGTTCTTC
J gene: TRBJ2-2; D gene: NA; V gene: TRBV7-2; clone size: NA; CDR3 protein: CASSAMSGAAGELFF; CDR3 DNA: TGTGCCAGCAGCGCTATGTCGGGTGCCGCCGGGGAGCTGTTTTTT
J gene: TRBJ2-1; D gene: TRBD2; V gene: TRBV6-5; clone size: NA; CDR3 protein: CASSYSLAGSIEQFF; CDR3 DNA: TGTGCCAGCAGTTACTCGCTAGCGGGGTCCATTGAGCAGTTCTTC
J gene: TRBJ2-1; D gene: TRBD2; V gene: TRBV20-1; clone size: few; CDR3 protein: CSATQGLGAEQFF; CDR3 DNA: TGCAGTGCCACGCAGGGACTAGGAGCTGAGCAGTTCTTC
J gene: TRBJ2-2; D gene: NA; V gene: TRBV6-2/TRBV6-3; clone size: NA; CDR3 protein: CASSNRQAGELFF; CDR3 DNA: TGTGCCAGCAGTAACCGACAGGCCGGGGAGCTGTTTTTT
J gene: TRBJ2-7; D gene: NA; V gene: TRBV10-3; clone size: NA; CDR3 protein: CAINTGRSYEQYF; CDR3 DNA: TGTGCCATCAACACGGGTCGCTCCTACGAGCAGTACTTC
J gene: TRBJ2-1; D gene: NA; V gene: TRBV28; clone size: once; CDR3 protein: CASSLSTEQFF; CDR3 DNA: TGTGCCAGCAGTTTATCGACTGAGCAGTTCTTC
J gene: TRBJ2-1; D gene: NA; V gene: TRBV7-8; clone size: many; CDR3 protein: CASSLVGSSYNEQFF; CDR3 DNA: TGTGCCAGCAGCTTAGTTGGGAGCTCCTACAATGAGCAGTTCTTC